This T cell receptor (beta chain) was obtained from a study of T cells in Graves' hyperthyroidism and ophthalmopathy. General study findings and limits: Separating ophthalmopathy from stable hyperthyroidism was achieved by a 13 V-J model. Ophthalmopathy, which appeared later, was predicted by the model a median about 6 months before onset.

RNA transcripts yielded amplified TCR beta CDR3 regions. The primer set for the first-round RT-PCR of the TCR CDR3 was HTBI. TCRdb called the multiplex PCR reads again in MiXCR, with one record for every CDR3 protein. The repertoire consists of 220,000 or so distinct CDR3 sequences, with 16% occurring once and the leading ten covering around 28%. Trimming took 3 bases from V and 0 from J; bases not matched to a gene: 7. Germline V gene sequence: CDR1 SNHLY, CDR2 FYNNEI. This CDR3 region has 16 residues. At least ten counts were recorded for this clonotype. Its target is not known. Diagnosis relied on clinical symptoms, serum thyroxine and TRAb, thyroid ultrasound and orbital computed tomography. PBMCs stemmed from more than 7.5 ml fresh peripheral blood.

Sequences were obtained from blood. The receptor was derived from a woman between 18 and 30 years old with Graves' ophthalmopathy. V is TRBV2 and J is TRBJ2-5, with 7 bases identical to TRBD2. CDR3 sequence: CASSDSILADQETQYF. Here the CDR3 DNA reads TGTGCCAGCAGTGATTCAATCCTAGCGGACCAAGAGACCCAGTACTTC.